This entry concerns a single T cell receptor (beta chain). The antigen remains undetermined. Germline values: CDR1 SEHNR, CDR2 FQNEAQ (reference sequence). The CDR3 has 15 residues. The TRB cDNA libraries were prepared by 5' RACE with UMI labels. From its re-call of the 5' RACE reads, TCRdb lists each CDR3 protein once, without DNA. The sample's table shows about 53,000 distinct CDR3 sequences. The data originate from a study of CXCR3-negative and CXCR3-positive naive CD8 T cells. Study-wide findings and caveats: Both naive subsets carried similar amounts of surface CD5, so TCR strength was inferred from TRB CDR3 properties. Hydrophobicity was higher for TRB CDR3s found in CXCR3-positive naive cells than in CXCR3-negative naive cells. TRBV-TRBJ usage matched between naive CXCR3-negative and CXCR3-positive cells but not between memory cells.

The receptor's source is a human donor in good health. Some clones in this sample may be carry-over from other donors' samples. V gene TRBV7-9 combines with J gene TRBJ2-3; TCRdb lists TRBD1, though no DNA is available to test this call. Sequenced input: naive CXCR3- CD8+ T cells from blood. Subset specified: CD45RO-CCR7+CD27+CD95- naive CD8+ T cells lacking CXCR3 (TNR3-). The CDR3 sequence: CASSYGTGDADTQYF.